Listed below are T cell receptor beta chains from one sample, sequenced in a study of blood T cell repertoires in COVID-19. The repertoire was sequenced with immunoSEQ multiplex PCR; TCRdb's copy has only in-frame clones and lacks some. In the table there are about 150,000 clones, 80% to 90% of which are singletons. Sample: peripheral blood. The source of these receptors is a man between 65 and 80 years old with acute or convalescent COVID-19. The CDR3 runs from the conserved cysteine through the conserved F or W. D genes are given only for firm matches. Rows may omit the clone size; those that give it use once, few, many or a size class.

-	TRBD2	TRBV7-3	TRBJ2-5	CASSPSGGTGETQYF	TGTGCCAGCAGCCCTAGCGGGGGAACAGGGGAGACCCAGTACTTC
once	-	TRBV19	TRBJ2-5	CASSIGGRVETQYF	TGTGCCAGTAGTATAGGAGGCAGGGTAGAGACCCAGTACTTC
-	TRBD2	TRBV2	TRBJ2-1	CASSYSGLAGVYNEQFF	TGTGCCAGCAGTTATTCGGGACTAGCGGGGGTGTACAATGAGCAGTTCTTC
once	TRBD2	TRBV5-4	TRBJ2-7	CASSPSGRSYEQYF	TGTGCCAGCAGCCCGAGCGGGAGATCCTACGAGCAGTACTTC
-	TRBD1	TRBV2	TRBJ1-4	CASRERPLDRGRATNEKLFF	TGTGCCAGCAGGGAACGCCCTCTAGACAGGGGGCGGGCAACTAATGAAAAACTGTTTTTT
-	-	TRBV10-1	TRBJ2-4	CASSSPDAGQIKNIQYF	TGCGCCAGCAGTTCCCCAGACGCAGGACAGATAAAAAACATTCAGTACTTC
-	TRBD2	TRBV19	TRBJ2-1	CASQATSGSHNEQFF	TGTGCCAGCCAAGCGACTAGCGGGTCCCACAATGAGCAGTTCTTC
-	TRBD1	TRBV15	TRBJ1-1	CATSRSGGSREAFF	TGTGCCACCAGCAGATCAGGGGGGTCTCGGGAAGCTTTCTTT
-	TRBD1	TRBV28	TRBJ2-7	CASSMDRGRYEQYF	TGTGCCAGCAGTATGGACAGGGGGCGGTACGAGCAGTACTTC
-	TRBD1	TRBV5-8	TRBJ1-5	CASSEGTGSHQPQHF	TGTGCCAGCAGCGAAGGGACAGGGAGTCATCAGCCCCAGCATTTT
-	-	TRBV3-1/TRBV3-2	TRBJ2-3	CASSQDILGADTQYF	TGTGCCAGCAGCCAAGATATTCTCGGGGCAGATACGCAGTATTTT
-	-	TRBV27	TRBJ2-2	CASTLQGPNTGELFF	TGTGCCAGCACCCTACAGGGCCCGAACACCGGGGAGCTGTTTTTT
-	TRBD1	TRBV6-2/TRBV6-3	TRBJ2-7	CASSPTTGQGFYEQYF	TGTGCCAGCAGCCCTACCACCGGACAGGGGTTTTACGAGCAGTACTTC
-	-	TRBV2	TRBJ1-1	CASRDRTGPNTEAFF	TGTGCCAGCAGGGACCGTACAGGGCCGAACACTGAAGCTTTCTTT
few	TRBD1	TRBV18	TRBJ1-2	CASSPVTGTGGVYGYTF	TGTGCCAGCTCACCGGTCACCGGGACAGGGGGTGTCTATGGCTACACCTTC
-	TRBD1	TRBV10-3	TRBJ2-5	CASVQGAGETQYF	TGTGCCAGTGTACAGGGGGCGGGGGAGACCCAGTACTTC
-	TRBD2	TRBV7-9	TRBJ2-2	CASSPPDGGGRANTGELFF	TGTGCCAGCAGCCCCCCCGACGGGGGGGGACGCGCGAACACCGGGGAGCTGTTTTTT
-	-	TRBV25-1	TRBJ2-3	CASSDTSSSTDTQYF	TGTGCCAGCAGTGACACTAGCAGTAGCACAGATACGCAGTATTTT
-	-	TRBV5-8	TRBJ2-4	CASSPTTRALKNIQYF	TGTGCCAGCAGCCCAACAACTAGGGCCCTCAAAAACATTCAGTACTTC
-	-	TRBV10-1	TRBJ2-7	CASPTGGNRYEQYF	TGCGCCAGCCCTACCGGAGGGAATCGCTACGAGCAGTACTTC
-	TRBD2	TRBV5-1	TRBJ2-3	CASSLGTSGRWTDTQYF	TGCGCCAGCAGCTTGGGGACTAGCGGGAGATGGACAGATACGCAGTATTTT
-	-	TRBV21-1	TRBJ2-7	CASSEGTSISYEQYF	TGTGCCAGCAGCGAGGGGACTAGCATTTCCTACGAGCAGTACTTC
-	TRBD1	TRBV28	TRBJ1-2	CASSSSETGITYGYTF	TGTGCCAGCAGCTCCTCCGAGACAGGGATTACCTATGGCTACACCTTC
-	TRBD1	TRBV28	TRBJ2-7	CASSLTGTGGTEQYF	TGTGCCAGCAGTTTAACGGGGACAGGGGGGACCGAGCAGTACTTC
-	TRBD1	TRBV19	TRBJ2-7	CASSRQGKDEQYF	TGTGCCAGTAGTAGACAGGGGAAGGACGAGCAGTACTTC
-	TRBD1	TRBV5-5	TRBJ2-1	CASSLTGGFNNEQFF	TGTGCCAGCAGCTTGACAGGGGGATTTAACAATGAGCAGTTCTTC
-	TRBD2	TRBV6-6	TRBJ2-2	CASSYPGLTGELFF	TGTGCCAGCAGTTACCCGGGACTAACCGGGGAGCTGTTTTTT
once	-	TRBV25-1	TRBJ1-2	CASSELQNYGYTF	TGTGCCAGCAGTGAATTACAGAACTATGGCTACACCTTC
-	TRBD1	TRBV27	TRBJ2-3	CASSSLTGTARGDTQYF	TGTGCCAGCAGTTCGCTAACCGGGACAGCTCGGGGAGATACGCAGTATTTT
-	TRBD1	TRBV7-2	TRBJ2-7	CASSLARTGNAYEQYF	TGTGCCAGCAGCTTAGCGCGGACAGGGAATGCCTACGAGCAGTACTTC
many	-	TRBV7-9	TRBJ2-7	CASSGDSLYEQYF	TGTGCCAGCAGCGGAGACAGCCTTTACGAGCAGTACTTC
-	-	TRBV5-1	TRBJ2-7	CASSLAADTSASYEQYF	TGCGCCAGCAGCTTGGCTGCGGACACATCGGCCTCCTACGAGCAGTACTTC
-	-	TRBV29-1	TRBJ2-2	CSVKRGSNTGELFF	TGCAGCGTAAAAAGGGGCTCGAACACCGGGGAGCTGTTTTTT
once	-	TRBV14	TRBJ2-2	CASSQDLAGTATGELFF	TGTGCCAGCAGCCAAGATCTGGCGGGTACGGCCACCGGGGAGCTGTTTTTT
-	TRBD1	TRBV3-1/TRBV3-2	TRBJ1-4	CASRLTGVGEKLFF	TGTGCCAGCAGGCTAACAGGGGTGGGTGAAAAACTGTTTTTT
-	-	TRBV28	TRBJ1-5	CASNPRGREPSNQPQHF	TGTGCCAGCAATCCTCGGGGGAGGGAACCTAGCAATCAGCCCCAGCATTTT
-	TRBD1	TRBV6-1	TRBJ2-2	CASSEVAGGYNTGELFF	TGTGCCAGCAGTGAAGTGGCAGGGGGATACAACACCGGGGAGCTGTTTTTT
-	TRBD1	TRBV5-1	TRBJ2-5	CASSLALGQTQETQYF	TGCGCCAGCAGCTTGGCCCTGGGACAGACCCAAGAGACCCAGTACTTC
few	-	TRBV29-1	TRBJ1-4	CSVQGGEKLFF	TGCAGCGTTCAGGGCGGTGAAAAACTGTTTTTT
-	-	TRBV7-2	TRBJ1-4	CASSLGPPATNEKLFF	TGTGCCAGCAGCTTAGGCCCCCCGGCAACTAATGAAAAACTGTTTTTT